Only a few counts were recorded for the clone carrying this T cell receptor beta chain. Its antigen remains unknown. The CDR3 covers 19 residues. Deletions cut 4 bases from V and 6 bases from J, with 30 bases between. Germline V lookup: CDR1 ENHRY, CDR2 SYGVKD. This entry belongs to a study of T-cell reconstitution after alpha-beta-depleted transplantation in children. General study results and limits: There were reportedly several hundred expanded graft clones from which alpha-beta T cells came about two months after transplant. Most T-cell counts and diversity one year after the transplant came from T cells that were newly produced. Surviving recipient cells, namely T cells and thymic progenitors, were the source of high day-60 TCRbeta diversity in some patients.

Library preparation (for TCRbeta) was performed with unique molecular identifiers. TCRdb re-analysed the PCR reads in MiXCR, keeping a single row per CDR3 protein. The sample carries about 980,000 distinct CDR3 sequences, around 30% recorded once. The receptor was isolated from a boy younger than two who had a stem cell transplant for SCID, so the T cells may come from the graft donor. Sample: PBMCs, mostly from graft donor cells, taken 360 days after TCRalphabeta/CD19-depleted stem cell transplant. This chain uses TRBV10-3 with TRBJ1-2, with D perhaps matching TRBD1 (6 bases). The CDR3 protein is CAISGGSPRSGMGGHGYTF. In DNA form, the CDR3 reads TGTGCCATCAGTGGAGGGTCCCCCCGGTCAGGGATGGGGGGCCATGGCTACACCTTC.